This TCR beta chain was recorded in a study of type 1 regulatory T cells. Study-wide context: T-allo10 is an in vitro-generated, Tr1-enriched CD4 T cell product specific for alloantigen.

Graft donor-derived T-allo10 cells were described as host-alloantigen-specific, anergic, and alloantigen-specifically suppressive. TCRdb independently ran MiXCR on the reads; one entry per CDR3 protein. The sample lists roughly 68,000 distinct CDR3 sequences; approximately 64% were seen once. This clonotype was seen a few times. No antigen is known for it. Germline trimming cut 4 bases from V and 9 bases from J; bases unmatched to any gene: 8. Germline values: CDR1 SGHVS, CDR2 FQNEAQ. The CDR3 runs to 16 residues. The rearrangement uses TRBV7-8 and TRBJ2-1; 14 bases align to TRBD2. The sample consisted of cultured T cells, either the whole culture or a sorted T cell fraction (not recorded which). Subset specified: Tr1-enriched cell product generated in vitro against host alloantigens. The TCR was taken from a human donor in good health. The CDR3 loop reads CASSSSRLAGGVEQFF. As DNA, the CDR3 is TGTGCCAGCAGCTCTAGCAGACTAGCGGGAGGGGTTGAGCAGTTCTTC. The full variable domain, in which reference TRBV7-8 and TRBJ2-1 provide the parts outside the CDR3, is GAGVSQSPRYKVAKRGQDVALRCDPISGHVSLFWYQQALGQGPEFLTYFQNEAQLDKSGLPSDRFFAERPEGSVSTLKIQRTQQEDSAVYLCASSSSRLAGGVEQFFGPGTRLTVL.